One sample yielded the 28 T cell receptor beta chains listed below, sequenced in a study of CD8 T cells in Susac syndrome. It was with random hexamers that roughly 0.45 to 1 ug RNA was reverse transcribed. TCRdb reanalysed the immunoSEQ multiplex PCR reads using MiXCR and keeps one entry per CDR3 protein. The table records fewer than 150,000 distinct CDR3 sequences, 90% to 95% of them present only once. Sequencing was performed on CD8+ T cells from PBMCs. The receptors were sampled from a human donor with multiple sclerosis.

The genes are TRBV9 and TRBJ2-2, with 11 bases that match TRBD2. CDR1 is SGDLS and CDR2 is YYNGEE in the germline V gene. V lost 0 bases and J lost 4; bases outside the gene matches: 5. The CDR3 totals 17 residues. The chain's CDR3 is CASSVGRTSGLTGELFF. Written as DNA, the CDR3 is TGTGCCAGCAGCGTAGGGCGGACTAGCGGGCTCACCGGGGAGCTGTTTTTT.

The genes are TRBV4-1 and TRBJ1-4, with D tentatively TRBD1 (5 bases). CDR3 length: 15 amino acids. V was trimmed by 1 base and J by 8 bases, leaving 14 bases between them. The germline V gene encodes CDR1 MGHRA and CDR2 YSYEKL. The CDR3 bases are TGCGCCAGCAGCCAAGTAAAGGGGCTTAGGGAAAAACTGTTTTTT. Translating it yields CASSQVKGLREKLFF.

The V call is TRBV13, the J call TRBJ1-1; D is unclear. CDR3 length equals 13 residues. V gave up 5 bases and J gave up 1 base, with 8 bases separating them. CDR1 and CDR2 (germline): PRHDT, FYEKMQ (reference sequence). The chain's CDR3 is CASSAEKNTEAFF. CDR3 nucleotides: TGTGCCAGCAGCGCGGAAAAGAACACTGAAGCTTTCTTT.

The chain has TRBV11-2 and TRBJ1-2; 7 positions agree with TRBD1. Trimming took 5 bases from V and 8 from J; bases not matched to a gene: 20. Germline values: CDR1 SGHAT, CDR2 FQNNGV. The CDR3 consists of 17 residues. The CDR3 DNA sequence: TGTGCCAGCAGCCCCACGGGGGCCGGGACAGCAAAGGGAGGCTACACCTTC. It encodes CASSPTGAGTAKGGYTF. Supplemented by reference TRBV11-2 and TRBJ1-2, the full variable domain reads EAGVAQSPRYKIIEKRQSVAFWCNPISGHATLYWYQQILGQGPKLLIQFQNNGVVDDSQLPKDRFSAERLKGVDSTLKIQPAKLEDSAVYLCASSPTGAGTAKGGYTFGSGTRLTVV.

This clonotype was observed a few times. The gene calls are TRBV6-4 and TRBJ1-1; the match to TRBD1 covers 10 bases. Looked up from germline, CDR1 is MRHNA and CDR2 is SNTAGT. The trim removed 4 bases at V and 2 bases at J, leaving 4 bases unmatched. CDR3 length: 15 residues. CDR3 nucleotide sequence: TGTGCCAGCAGTGCCGGGACAGGGGTAAACACTGAAGCTTTCTTT. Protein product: CASSAGTGVNTEAFF.

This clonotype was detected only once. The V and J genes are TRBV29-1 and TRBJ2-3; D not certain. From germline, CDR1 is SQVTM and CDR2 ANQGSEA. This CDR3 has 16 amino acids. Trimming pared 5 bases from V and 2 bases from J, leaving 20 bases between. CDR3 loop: CSVWGASRRTTDTQYF. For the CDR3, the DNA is TGCAGCGTTTGGGGTGCTTCACGCAGGACCACAGATACGCAGTATTTT.

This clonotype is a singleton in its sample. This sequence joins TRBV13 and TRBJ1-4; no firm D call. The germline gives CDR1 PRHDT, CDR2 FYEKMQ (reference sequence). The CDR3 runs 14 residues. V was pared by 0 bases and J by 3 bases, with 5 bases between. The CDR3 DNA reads TGTGCCAGCAGCTTAGGGGGGTCTAATGAAAAACTGTTTTTT. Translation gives CASSLGGSNEKLFF.

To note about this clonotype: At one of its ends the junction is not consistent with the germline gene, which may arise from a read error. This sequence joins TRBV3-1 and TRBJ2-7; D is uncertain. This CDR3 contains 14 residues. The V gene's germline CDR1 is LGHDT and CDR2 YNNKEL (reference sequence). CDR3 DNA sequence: TGTGCTAGCAGCCCCCTTCCTGGCGCCTACGAGCAGTACTTC. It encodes CASSPLPGAYEQYF.

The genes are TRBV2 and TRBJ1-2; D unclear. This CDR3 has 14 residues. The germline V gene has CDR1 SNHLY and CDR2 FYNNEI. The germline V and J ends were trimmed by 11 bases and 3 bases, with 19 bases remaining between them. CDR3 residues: CAGWVRQKDYGYTF. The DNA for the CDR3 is TGTGCCGGTTGGGTCAGGCAAAAGGACTATGGCTACACCTTC.

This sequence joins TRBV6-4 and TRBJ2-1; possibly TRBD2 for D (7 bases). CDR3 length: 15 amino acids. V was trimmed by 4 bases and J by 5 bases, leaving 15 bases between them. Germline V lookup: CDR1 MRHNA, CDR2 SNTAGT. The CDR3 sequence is CASSGTGGIDNEQFF. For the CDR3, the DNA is TGTGCCAGCAGTGGGACGGGGGGCATCGACAATGAGCAGTTCTTC.

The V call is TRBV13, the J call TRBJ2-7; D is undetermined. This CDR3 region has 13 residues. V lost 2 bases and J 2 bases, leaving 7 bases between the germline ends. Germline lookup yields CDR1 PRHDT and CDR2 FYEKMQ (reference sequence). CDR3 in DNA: TGTGCCAGCAGCTTAAACCAACCCTACGAGCAGTACTTC. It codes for CASSLNQPYEQYF.

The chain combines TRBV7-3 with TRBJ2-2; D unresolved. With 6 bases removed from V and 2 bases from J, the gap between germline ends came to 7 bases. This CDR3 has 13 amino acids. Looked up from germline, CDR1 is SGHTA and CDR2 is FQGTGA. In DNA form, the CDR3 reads TGTGCCAGCAGAAAGGGAAACACCGGGGAGCTGTTTTTT. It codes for CASRKGNTGELFF.

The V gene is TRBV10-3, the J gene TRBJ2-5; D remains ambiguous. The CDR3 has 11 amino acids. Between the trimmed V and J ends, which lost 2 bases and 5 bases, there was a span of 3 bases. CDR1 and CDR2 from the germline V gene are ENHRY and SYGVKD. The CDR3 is CAISEMETQYF. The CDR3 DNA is TGTGCCATCAGTGAGATGGAGACCCAGTACTTC.

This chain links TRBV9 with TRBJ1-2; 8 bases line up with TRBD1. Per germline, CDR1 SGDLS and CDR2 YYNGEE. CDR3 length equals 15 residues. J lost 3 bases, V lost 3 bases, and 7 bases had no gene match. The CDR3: CASSGVDRGDYGYTF. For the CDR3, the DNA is TGTGCCAGCAGCGGAGTAGACAGGGGCGACTATGGCTACACCTTC.

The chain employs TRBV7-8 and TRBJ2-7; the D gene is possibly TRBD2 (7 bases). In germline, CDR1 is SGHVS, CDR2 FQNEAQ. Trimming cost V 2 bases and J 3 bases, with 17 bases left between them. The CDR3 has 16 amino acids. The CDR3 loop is CASSLLAQGGGYEQYF. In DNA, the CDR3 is TGTGCCAGCAGCTTACTGGCACAGGGAGGGGGCTACGAGCAGTACTTC. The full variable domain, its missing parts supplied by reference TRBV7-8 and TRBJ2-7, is GAGVSQSPRYKVAKRGQDVALRCDPISGHVSLFWYQQALGQGPEFLTYFQNEAQLDKSGLPSDRFFAERPEGSVSTLKIQRTQQEDSAVYLCASSLLAQGGGYEQYFGPGTRLTVT.

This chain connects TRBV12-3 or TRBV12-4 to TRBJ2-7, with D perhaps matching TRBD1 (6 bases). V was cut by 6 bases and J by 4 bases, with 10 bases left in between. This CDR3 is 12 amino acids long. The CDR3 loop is CASRTGTYEQYF. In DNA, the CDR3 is TGTGCCAGCAGGACAGGTACTTACGAGCAGTACTTC.

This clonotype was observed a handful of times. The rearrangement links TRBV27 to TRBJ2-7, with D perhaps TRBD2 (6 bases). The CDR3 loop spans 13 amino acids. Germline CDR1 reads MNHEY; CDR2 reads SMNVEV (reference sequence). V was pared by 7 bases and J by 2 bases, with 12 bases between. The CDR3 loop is CASKTWGAYEQYF. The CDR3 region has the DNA TGTGCCAGCAAGACGTGGGGGGCCTACGAGCAGTACTTC.

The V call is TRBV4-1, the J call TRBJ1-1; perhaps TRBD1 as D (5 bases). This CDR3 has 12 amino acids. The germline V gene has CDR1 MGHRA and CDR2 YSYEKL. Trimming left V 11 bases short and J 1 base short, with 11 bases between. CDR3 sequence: CAVGVENTEAFF. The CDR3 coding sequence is TGCGCCGTGGGGGTCGAGAACACTGAAGCTTTCTTT.

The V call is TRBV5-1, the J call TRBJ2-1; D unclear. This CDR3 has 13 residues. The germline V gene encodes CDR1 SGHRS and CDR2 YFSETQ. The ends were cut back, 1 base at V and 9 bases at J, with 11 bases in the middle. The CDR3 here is CASSLPPSSEQFF. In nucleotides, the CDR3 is TGCGCCAGCAGCTTGCCCCCCAGCAGTGAGCAGTTCTTC.

Here the CDR3 reads CASSQGQGGETQYF. CDR3 coding DNA: TGTGCCAGCAGCCAGGGACAGGGCGGTGAGACCCAGTACTTC. This chain connects TRBV5-4 to TRBJ2-5; 9 positions match TRBD1. The CDR3 sequence is 14 residues long. Trimming removed 4 bases from V and 5 bases from J; junction bases left unmatched: 6. CDR1 is SGHNT, CDR2 YYREEE, per germline (reference sequence).

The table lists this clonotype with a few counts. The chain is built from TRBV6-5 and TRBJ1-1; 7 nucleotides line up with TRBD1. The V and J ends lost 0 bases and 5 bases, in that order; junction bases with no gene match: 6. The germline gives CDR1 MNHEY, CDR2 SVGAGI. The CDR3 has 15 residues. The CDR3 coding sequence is TGTGCCAGCAGTTACTCTAGACAGGGAGGTACTGAAGCTTTCTTT. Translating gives CASSYSRQGGTEAFF.

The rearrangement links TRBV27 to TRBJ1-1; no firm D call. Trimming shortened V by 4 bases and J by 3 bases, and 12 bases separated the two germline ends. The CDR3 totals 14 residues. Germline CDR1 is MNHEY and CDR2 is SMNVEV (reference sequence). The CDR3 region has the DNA TGTGCCAGCAGTTGGCGGCTTGGGGACACTGAAGCTTTCTTT. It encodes CASSWRLGDTEAFF.

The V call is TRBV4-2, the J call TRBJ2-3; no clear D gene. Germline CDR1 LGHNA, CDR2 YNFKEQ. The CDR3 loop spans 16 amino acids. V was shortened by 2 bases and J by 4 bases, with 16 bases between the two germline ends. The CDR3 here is CASSQQVEGLADTQYF. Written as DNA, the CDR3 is TGTGCCAGCAGCCAACAGGTTGAAGGTTTGGCAGATACGCAGTATTTT.

CDR3 residues: CAWSETPYSEAFF. The CDR3 DNA follows: TGTGCCTGGAGTGAGACACCATACTCTGAAGCTTTCTTT. The rearrangement links TRBV30 to TRBJ1-1; D remains unclear. CDR1 is GTSNPN, CDR2 SVGIG, per germline (reference sequence). V gave up 1 base and J gave up 6 bases, with 12 bases separating them. CDR3 length equals 13 residues.

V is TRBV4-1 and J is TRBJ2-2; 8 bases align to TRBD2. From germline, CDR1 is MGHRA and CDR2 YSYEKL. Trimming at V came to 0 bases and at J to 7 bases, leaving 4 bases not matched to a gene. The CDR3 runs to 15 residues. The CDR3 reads CASSQDGTRFGELFF. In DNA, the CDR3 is TGCGCCAGCAGCCAAGATGGGACTAGGTTCGGGGAGCTGTTTTTT.

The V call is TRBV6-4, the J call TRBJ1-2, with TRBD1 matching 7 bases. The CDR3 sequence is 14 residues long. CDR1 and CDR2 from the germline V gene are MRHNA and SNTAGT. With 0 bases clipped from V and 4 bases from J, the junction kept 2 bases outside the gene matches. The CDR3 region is CASSDSGDSYGYTF. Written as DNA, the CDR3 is TGTGCCAGCAGTGACTCAGGGGACAGCTATGGCTACACCTTC.

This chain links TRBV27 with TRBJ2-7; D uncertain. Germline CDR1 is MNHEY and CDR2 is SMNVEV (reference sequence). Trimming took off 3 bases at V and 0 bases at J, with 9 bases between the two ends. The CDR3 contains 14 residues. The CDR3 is CASSFQSVSYEQYF. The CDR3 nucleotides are TGTGCCAGCAGTTTCCAGTCTGTCTCCTACGAGCAGTACTTC.

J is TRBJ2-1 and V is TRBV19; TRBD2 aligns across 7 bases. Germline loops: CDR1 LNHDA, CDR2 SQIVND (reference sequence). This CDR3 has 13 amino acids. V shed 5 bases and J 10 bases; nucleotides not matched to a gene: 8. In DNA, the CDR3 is TGTGCCAGTAGTCCGGCGGGAGTCTGGGAGCAGTTCTTC. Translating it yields CASSPAGVWEQFF.